This TCR beta chain originates from a study of vaccination and CD4 T cells after COVID-19. Study context: The cells in question were stimulated using overlapping spike peptides derived from SARS-CoV-2, HCoV-NL63, HCoV-OC43 and HCoV-229E.

This clonotype was seen only a few times. The antigen remains unidentified. Oncomine TCR Beta short-read sequencing was applied to DNA from cultured CD4+ T cells. In TCRdb, the PCR reads were re-called with MiXCR into one record per CDR3 protein. The table has under 15,000 distinct CDR3 sequences, 60% seen once. Stated treatment: approximately 9-day PBMC culture with coronavirus spike peptide pools or control peptides (ViraFEST assay). V was clipped by 1 base and J by 5 bases, with 18 bases between them. This CDR3 contains 16 residues. Per germline, CDR1 SGHNT and CDR2 YENEEA. J is TRBJ2-7 and V is TRBV11-3, with D perhaps TRBD1 (5 bases). The clonotype comes from a human donor who had recovered from COVID-19. Source: CD4+ T cells from blood, cultured in vitro, taken before SARS-CoV-2 vaccination. The CDR3 here is CASSLGAARQPDEQYF. CDR3 DNA: TGTGCCAGCAGCTTAGGGGCCGCTAGACAGCCTGACGAGCAGTACTTC. Full variable domain (outside the CDR3, taken from reference TRBV11-3 and TRBJ2-7): EAGVVQSPRYKIIEKKQPVAFWCNPISGHNTLYWYLQNLGQGPELLIRYENEEAVDDSQLPKDRFSAERLKGVDSTLKIQPAELGDSAVYLCASSLGAARQPDEQYFGPGTRLTVT.